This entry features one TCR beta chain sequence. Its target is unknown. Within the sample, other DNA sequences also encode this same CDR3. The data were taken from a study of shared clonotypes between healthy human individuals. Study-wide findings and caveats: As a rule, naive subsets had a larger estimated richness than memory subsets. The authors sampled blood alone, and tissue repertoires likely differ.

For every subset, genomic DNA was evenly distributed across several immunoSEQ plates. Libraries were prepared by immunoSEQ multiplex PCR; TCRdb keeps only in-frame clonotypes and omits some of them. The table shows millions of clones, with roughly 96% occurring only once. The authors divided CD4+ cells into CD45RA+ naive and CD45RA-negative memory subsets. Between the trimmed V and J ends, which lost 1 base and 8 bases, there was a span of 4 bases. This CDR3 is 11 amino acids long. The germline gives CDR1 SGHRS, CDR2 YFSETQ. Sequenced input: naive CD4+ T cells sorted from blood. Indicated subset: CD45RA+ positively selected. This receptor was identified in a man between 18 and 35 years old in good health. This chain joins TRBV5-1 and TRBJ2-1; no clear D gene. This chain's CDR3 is CASSLFDEQFF. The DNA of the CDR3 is TGCGCCAGCAGCTTGTTTGATGAGCAGTTCTTC.